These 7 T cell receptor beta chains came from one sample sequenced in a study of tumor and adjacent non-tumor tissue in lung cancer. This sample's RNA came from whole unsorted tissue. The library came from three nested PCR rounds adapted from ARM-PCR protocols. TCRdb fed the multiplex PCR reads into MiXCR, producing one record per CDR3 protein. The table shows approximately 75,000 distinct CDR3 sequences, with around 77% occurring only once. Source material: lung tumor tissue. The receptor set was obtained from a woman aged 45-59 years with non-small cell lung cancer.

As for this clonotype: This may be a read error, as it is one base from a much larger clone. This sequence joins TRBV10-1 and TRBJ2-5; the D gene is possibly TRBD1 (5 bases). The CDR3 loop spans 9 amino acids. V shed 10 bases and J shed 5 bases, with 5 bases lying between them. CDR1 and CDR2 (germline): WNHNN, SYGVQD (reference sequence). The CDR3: CANRETQYF. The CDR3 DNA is TGCGCCAACAGGGAGACCCAGTACTTC.

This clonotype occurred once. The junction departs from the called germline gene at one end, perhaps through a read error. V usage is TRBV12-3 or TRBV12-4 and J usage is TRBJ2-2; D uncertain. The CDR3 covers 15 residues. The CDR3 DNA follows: TGTGCCAGCAGCTTAGGGCCCTGGATCACCGAGGAGCTGTTTTTT. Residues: CASSLGPWITEELFF.

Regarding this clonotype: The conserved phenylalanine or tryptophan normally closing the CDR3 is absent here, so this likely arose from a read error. The DNA of the CDR3 is TGTGCCAGCACCGAGGGAACAGATCAGCCCCAGCATTCT. This encodes CASTEGTDQPQHS. This chain links TRBV6-1 with TRBJ1-5; D is uncertain. V was clipped by 7 bases and J by 5 bases, with 12 bases between them. This CDR3 has 13 residues. The germline CDR1 and CDR2 sequences are MNHNS and SASEGT.

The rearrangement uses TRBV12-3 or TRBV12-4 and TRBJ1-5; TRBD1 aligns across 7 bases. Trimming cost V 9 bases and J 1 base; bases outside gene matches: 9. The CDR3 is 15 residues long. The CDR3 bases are TGTGCCAGTGCAGGAAAGGGGGCGAGCAATCAGCCCCAGCATTTT. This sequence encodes CASAGKGASNQPQHF.

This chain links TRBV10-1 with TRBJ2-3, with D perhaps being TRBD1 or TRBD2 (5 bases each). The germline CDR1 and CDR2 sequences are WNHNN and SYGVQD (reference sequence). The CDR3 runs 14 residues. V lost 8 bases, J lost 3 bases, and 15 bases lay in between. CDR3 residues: CASSGKRDTDTQYF. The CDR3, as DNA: TGCGCCAGCTCAGGGAAACGGGATACAGATACGCAGTATTTT.

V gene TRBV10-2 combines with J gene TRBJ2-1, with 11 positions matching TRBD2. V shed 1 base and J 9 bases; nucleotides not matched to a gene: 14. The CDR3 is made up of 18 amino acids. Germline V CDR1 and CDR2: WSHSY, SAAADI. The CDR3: CASSEFRGGLAGGVEQFF. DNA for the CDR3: TGCGCCAGCAGTGAGTTCCGAGGCGGACTAGCGGGTGGGGTTGAGCAGTTCTTC.

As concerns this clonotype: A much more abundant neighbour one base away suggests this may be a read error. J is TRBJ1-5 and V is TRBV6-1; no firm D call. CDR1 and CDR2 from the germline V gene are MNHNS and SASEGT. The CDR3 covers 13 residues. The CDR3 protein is CAGSEGTDQSQHF. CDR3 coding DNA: TGTGCCGGCAGTGAGGGAACGGATCAGTCCCAGCATTTT.